The subject of this entry is one T cell receptor (beta chain). Its antigen is currently unknown. The protocol was immunoSEQ multiplex PCR, while the TCRdb copy is restricted to in-frame clones and leaves out a portion. The data hold about 100,000 clones, with 95% observed a single time. The sample originates from a study of cytomegalovirus exposure and HLA in healthy donors. General study results and limits: In the roughly 120 validation repertoires, a later analysis found that first-cohort TCR clusters tended to co-occur.

V trimming: 2 bases; J trimming: 8 bases; junction bases outside the gene matches: 8. CDR1 and CDR2 from the germline V gene are SGHVS and FQNEAQ. This CDR3 comprises 15 residues. Source material: PBMCs. The chain uses TRBV7-8 and TRBJ1-4; 7 nucleotides agree with TRBD1. The TCR originated in a woman aged 18-30 years in good health and CMV-seronegative. The CDR3 DNA reads as TGTGCCAGCAGCTTACGAGGGGGCGCAAAGGAAAAACTGTTTTTT. It is translated as CASSLRGGAKEKLFF.